This T cell receptor (beta chain) was found in a study of control samples from healthy donors and cancer patients. The ends lost 1 base at V and 10 bases at J; junction bases unmatched: 3. Germline loops: CDR1 SGHAT, CDR2 FQNNGV. CDR3 length: 14 residues. Only in-frame clones appear in the TCRdb table, and some are missing; sequencing was by immunoSEQ multiplex PCR. This table has about 220,000 clones, 90% to 95% appearing once. This receptor was taken from a man aged 45-65 years in good health. Sequencing was carried out using blood. The rearrangement joins TRBV11-2 to TRBJ2-1; 11 positions agree with TRBD1. The DNA for the CDR3 is TGTGCCAGCAGCTTAGTGGACAGGGGGCTAGAGCAGTTCTTC. It yields the protein CASSLVDRGLEQFF.